What follows are 9 T cell receptor beta chains derived from one specimen sequenced in a study of response to subunit inactivated influenza vaccine. MiXCR was run by TCRdb on the RT-PCR reads, yielding one entry per CDR3 protein. Of fewer than 600,000 distinct CDR3 sequences in the sample, roughly 7.6% were seen once. The material was PBMCs from blood, obtained 23 to 25 months after vaccination. The receptors derive from a man between 50 and 69 years old who received an inactivated influenza vaccine.

The chain combines TRBV6-2 or TRBV6-3 with TRBJ1-2; D gene unclear. Germline V CDR1 and CDR2: MNHEY, SVGEGT. The CDR3 loop spans 12 amino acids. The V end was cut by 2 bases, the J end by 8 bases, with 9 bases between. CDR3 in amino acids: CASSYEQRGYTF. The CDR3 nucleotides are TGTGCCAGCAGTTACGAGCAACGGGGCTACACCTTC.

This clonotype was counted at least ten times. The V and J genes are TRBV20-1 and TRBJ1-3; D might be TRBD1 (5 bases). V lost 6 bases and J lost 2, with 14 bases in between. The length of the CDR3 is 14 residues. In germline, CDR1 is DFQATT, CDR2 SNEGSKA (reference sequence). The CDR3, as DNA: TGCAGTGCGCCGGGACGGGGGGCTGGAAACACCATATATTTT. Amino acids: CSAPGRGAGNTIYF.

This clonotype showed up many times. In nucleotides, the CDR3 is TGCGCCAGCAAACTCCGGGACGACACCGGGGAGCTGTTTTTT. As protein: CASKLRDDTGELFF. This chain links TRBV5-1 with TRBJ2-2; possibly TRBD1 or TRBD2 for D (5 bases each). The V end was cut by 6 bases, the J end by 3 bases, with 12 bases between. There are 14 residues in the CDR3. Germline CDR1 is SGHRS and CDR2 is YFSETQ.

In this sample, this clonotype turned up a few times. This chain joins TRBV19 and TRBJ2-7; no clear D gene. The CDR3 is made up of 14 amino acids. Trimming pared 6 bases from V and 0 bases from J, leaving 12 bases between. Germline values: CDR1 LNHDA, CDR2 SQIVND (reference sequence). The CDR3 nucleotides are TGTGCCAGTAGGACAACAGTTACCTCCTACGAGCAGTACTTC. It specifies CASRTTVTSYEQYF.

The gene calls are TRBV6-5 and TRBJ2-7; 9 nucleotides agree with TRBD2. Trimming at V came to 2 bases and at J to 8 bases, leaving 16 bases not matched to a gene. Germline assignment: CDR1 MNHEY and CDR2 SVGAGI. The CDR3 spans 17 residues. The CDR3 spells CASSYDSAGGPSSQQYF. The CDR3, as DNA: TGTGCCAGCAGTTACGACTCAGCGGGAGGTCCTAGTTCTCAGCAGTACTTC.

V is TRBV3-1 and J is TRBJ1-6, with TRBD1 identical over 9 bases. The length of the CDR3 is 16 residues. With V trimmed by 1 base and J by 14 bases, 12 bases remained unmatched. Germline CDR1 reads LGHDT; CDR2 reads YNNKEL (reference sequence). The CDR3 region is CASSQGGGTGILALHF. The DNA for the CDR3 is TGTGCCAGCAGCCAAGGCGGCGGGACAGGGATTTTGGCCCTCCACTTT.

This clonotype has ten or more counts. The V call is TRBV5-1, the J call TRBJ2-7; D is unresolved. The germline V and J ends were trimmed by 5 bases and 3 bases, with 12 bases remaining between them. Germline CDR1 and CDR2: SGHRS and YFSETQ. This CDR3 comprises 13 residues. This CDR3 reads CASRDPSVYEQYF. The CDR3, as DNA: TGCGCCAGCAGGGACCCTTCGGTCTACGAGCAGTACTTC.

This clonotype was seen many times. The V call is TRBV12-3 or TRBV12-4, the J call TRBJ2-3; D might be TRBD1 (6 bases). This CDR3 contains 12 residues. The ends were cut back, 8 bases at V and 5 bases at J, with 11 bases in the middle. The CDR3 spells CASGQLLDTQYF. In DNA, the CDR3 is TGTGCCAGCGGACAGCTCTTAGATACGCAGTATTTT.

The chain joins TRBV6-2 or TRBV6-3 to TRBJ2-7; 7 nucleotides align to TRBD2. CDR1 is MNHEY, CDR2 SVGEGT, per germline. The CDR3 is made up of 14 amino acids. J was trimmed by 3 bases and V by 2 bases; bases with no gene match: 4. The CDR3 bases are TGTGCCAGCAGTTACCCGGGAGGCATCTACGAGCAGTACTTC. It translates to CASSYPGGIYEQYF.